The source of this T cell receptor (beta chain) is a study of human T cells and chemical hapten exposure. About the study: An area of 2 cm by 2 to 2.5 cm on upper inner arm skin received 2% DPC for sensitization.

In this sample, this clonotype turned up a few times. The CDR3 runs to 15 residues. Trimming took off 11 bases at V and 0 bases at J, with 17 bases between the two ends. Germline lookup yields CDR1 MNHNS and CDR2 SASEGT. One entry per CDR3 protein results from TCRdb running MiXCR on the RACE reads. The repertoire has roughly 180,000 distinct CDR3 sequences, 20% to 25% of them found once; the top ten carry about 6.7%. Time point meaning: patch test 1, 2 weeks after DPC sensitization. The sample's treatment: therapeutic diphenylcyclopropenone sensitization with weekly scalp DPC. Prior to each patch test being applied, blood was drawn. Donors were 18 to 70-year-old alopecia patients suitable for DPC. Someone pulled total RNA out of unfractionated whole blood.

The sequences come from whole blood, collected in connection with sensitization to the hapten diphenylcyclopropenone (DPC). V and J are TRBV6-1 and TRBJ2-1, with D unclear. The sequence derives from a woman aged 50 to 65 with alopecia areata. Some clones in this sample may be carry-over from other donors' samples. CDR3 coding DNA: TGTGCCTTAAGACTTGCGCCGAGCTCCTACAATGAGCAGTTCTTC. Translated, it gives CALRLAPSSYNEQFF.